These T cell receptor beta chains were read from a single sample in a study of blood T cells in healthy people across ages. MiXCR was run by TCRdb on the 5' RACE reads, yielding one entry per CDR3 protein. This sample has 1.8 million or so distinct CDR3 sequences; more than 35% occur once, and the top ten carry under 30%. Source material: blood. Receptors originate from a human donor in good health. CDR3s include the opening cysteine and the closing phenylalanine or tryptophan. Fields, in order: D gene, clone size, V gene, J gene, CDR3 protein, CDR3 DNA. The D gene is left open where the match is weak. Only part of the rows carry a size: once, few, many, or a class if the clone is expanded.

d_gene: NA; abundance: many; v_gene: TRBV25-1; j_gene: TRBJ2-7; CDR3aa: CASSGDGYEQYF; CDR3nt: TGTGCCAGCAGTGGAGACGGCTACGAGCAGTACTTC
d_gene: TRBD2; abundance: NA; v_gene: TRBV7-3; j_gene: TRBJ2-1; CDR3aa: CASSLIAGEAYNEQFF; CDR3nt: TGTGCCAGCAGCTTAATAGCGGGGGAGGCCTACAATGAGCAGTTCTTC
d_gene: NA; abundance: NA; v_gene: TRBV7-8; j_gene: TRBJ1-3; CDR3aa: CASSRDRVARNIIYF; CDR3nt: TGTGCCAGCAGCCGCGACAGAGTAGCTCGAAACATCATATATTTT
d_gene: NA; abundance: NA; v_gene: TRBV6-2/TRBV6-3; j_gene: TRBJ1-5; CDR3aa: CASRRVVSTLTSNQPQHF; CDR3nt: TGTGCCAGCAGACGGGTCGTAAGCACCCTTACTAGCAATCAGCCCCAGCATTTT
d_gene: NA; abundance: NA; v_gene: TRBV28; j_gene: TRBJ1-2; CDR3aa: CASKGYGYTF; CDR3nt: TGTGCCAGCAAAGGATATGGCTACACCTTC
d_gene: NA; abundance: NA; v_gene: TRBV7-2; j_gene: TRBJ2-4; CDR3aa: CASSPRAGEREQYF; CDR3nt: TGTGCCAGCAGCCCCCGGGCAGGGGAGAGGGAGCAGTACTTC
d_gene: TRBD1; abundance: NA; v_gene: TRBV27; j_gene: TRBJ2-1; CDR3aa: CASSSSGGYEQFF; CDR3nt: TGTGCCAGCAGTTCCTCAGGGGGCTATGAGCAGTTCTTC
d_gene: NA; abundance: NA; v_gene: TRBV28; j_gene: TRBJ1-4; CDR3aa: CASSSSGTYGEKLFF; CDR3nt: TGTGCCAGCAGCTCCTCCGGGACCTATGGGGAAAAACTGTTTTTT
d_gene: NA; abundance: NA; v_gene: TRBV7-2; j_gene: TRBJ1-3; CDR3aa: CASSFREDTIYF; CDR3nt: TGTGCCAGCAGCTTCAGGGAGGACACCATATATTTT
d_gene: NA; abundance: few; v_gene: TRBV20-1; j_gene: TRBJ1-5; CDR3aa: CSARPMVGQPQHF; CDR3nt: TGCAGTGCTAGACCGATGGTAGGTCAGCCCCAGCATTTT
d_gene: NA; abundance: few; v_gene: TRBV15; j_gene: TRBJ2-7; CDR3aa: CATSTVNFYEQYF; CDR3nt: TGTGCCACCAGCACCGTAAACTTCTACGAGCAGTACTTC
d_gene: TRBD1; abundance: many; v_gene: TRBV29-1; j_gene: TRBJ2-5; CDR3aa: CSAGTGGSQETQYF; CDR3nt: TGCAGCGCCGGGACAGGGGGCTCCCAAGAGACCCAGTACTTC
d_gene: NA; abundance: many; v_gene: TRBV5-5; j_gene: TRBJ2-5; CDR3aa: CASSLWAEETQYF; CDR3nt: TGTGCCAGCAGCTTGTGGGCCGAGGAGACCCAGTACTTC
d_gene: TRBD1; abundance: NA; v_gene: TRBV7-9; j_gene: TRBJ1-2; CDR3aa: CASSLEGKGGAYGYTF; CDR3nt: TGTGCCAGCAGCTTAGAGGGGAAAGGGGGCGCCTATGGCTACACCTTC
d_gene: NA; abundance: few; v_gene: TRBV9; j_gene: TRBJ2-7; CDR3aa: CASSVDEGNYEQYF; CDR3nt: TGTGCCAGCAGCGTAGATGAGGGAAACTACGAGCAGTACTTC
d_gene: TRBD1; abundance: NA; v_gene: TRBV7-9; j_gene: TRBJ2-5; CDR3aa: CASSSGTAYQETQYF; CDR3nt: TGTGCCAGCAGCTCCGGGACAGCGTACCAAGAGACCCAGTACTTC
d_gene: NA; abundance: NA; v_gene: TRBV7-6; j_gene: TRBJ1-5; CDR3aa: CASSPDGAADQPQHF; CDR3nt: TGTGCCAGCAGCCCAGACGGGGCAGCCGATCAGCCCCAGCATTTT
d_gene: TRBD1; abundance: NA; v_gene: TRBV28; j_gene: TRBJ2-7; CDR3aa: CASRTGTAQSSYEQYF; CDR3nt: TGTGCCAGCAGGACCGGGACAGCCCAAAGCTCCTACGAGCAGTACTTC
d_gene: TRBD1; abundance: NA; v_gene: TRBV7-2; j_gene: TRBJ2-7; CDR3aa: CAGSPETGFYEQYF; CDR3nt: TGTGCCGGCAGCCCCGAGACAGGGTTCTACGAGCAGTACTTC
d_gene: TRBD2; abundance: few; v_gene: TRBV10-3; j_gene: TRBJ2-3; CDR3aa: CAITSSGGDTDTQYF; CDR3nt: TGTGCCATCACTTCTAGCGGGGGGGACACAGATACGCAGTATTTT
d_gene: NA; abundance: few; v_gene: TRBV4-2; j_gene: TRBJ2-3; CDR3aa: CASSQLSRGSTDTQYF; CDR3nt: TGTGCCAGCAGCCAACTGTCTCGGGGTAGCACAGATACGCAGTATTTT
d_gene: NA; abundance: NA; v_gene: TRBV4-1; j_gene: TRBJ2-5; CDR3aa: CASSQSGLETQYF; CDR3nt: TGCGCCAGCAGCCAATCAGGGTTGGAGACCCAGTACTTC
d_gene: TRBD2; abundance: once; v_gene: TRBV29-1; j_gene: TRBJ2-1; CDR3aa: CSVNSGAGYYEQFF; CDR3nt: TGCAGCGTGAACTCGGGAGCGGGGTACTATGAGCAGTTCTTC
d_gene: TRBD1; abundance: NA; v_gene: TRBV5-1; j_gene: TRBJ2-1; CDR3aa: CASSPLDRGTYNEQFF; CDR3nt: TGCGCCAGCAGCCCTCTAGACAGGGGAACTTACAATGAGCAGTTCTTC
d_gene: NA; abundance: NA; v_gene: TRBV27; j_gene: TRBJ1-2; CDR3aa: CASSPGQGRTLIHGYTF; CDR3nt: TGTGCCAGCAGCCCTGGGCAAGGTCGCACTTTAATCCATGGCTACACCTTC
d_gene: NA; abundance: few; v_gene: TRBV6-1; j_gene: TRBJ1-1; CDR3aa: CASTVTRTEAFF; CDR3nt: TGTGCCAGCACCGTTACACGTACTGAAGCTTTCTTT
d_gene: TRBD1; abundance: few; v_gene: TRBV5-1; j_gene: TRBJ1-2; CDR3aa: CASSLTGTGGVGPMTHGYTF; CDR3nt: TGCGCCAGCAGCTTAACCGGGACAGGGGGCGTCGGTCCTATGACTCATGGCTACACCTTC
d_gene: TRBD2; abundance: few; v_gene: TRBV12-3/TRBV12-4; j_gene: TRBJ2-5; CDR3aa: CASSSAGLAGQETQYF; CDR3nt: TGTGCCAGCAGCTCAGCGGGGCTAGCGGGGCAAGAGACCCAGTACTTC
d_gene: TRBD1; abundance: NA; v_gene: TRBV20-1; j_gene: TRBJ2-7; CDR3aa: CSAMGQSYEQYF; CDR3nt: TGCAGTGCGATGGGACAGTCCTACGAGCAGTACTTC
d_gene: NA; abundance: NA; v_gene: TRBV5-1; j_gene: TRBJ2-5; CDR3aa: CASSWSRGETQYF; CDR3nt: TGCGCCAGCAGCTGGTCGCGGGGAGAGACCCAGTACTTC
d_gene: NA; abundance: NA; v_gene: TRBV5-5; j_gene: TRBJ1-2; CDR3aa: CASSLTYRTPTNYGYTF; CDR3nt: TGTGCCAGCAGCTTGACCTATCGTACACCAACTAACTATGGCTACACCTTC
d_gene: TRBD2; abundance: NA; v_gene: TRBV11-2; j_gene: TRBJ2-3; CDR3aa: CASSYIRGRRGGTDTQYF; CDR3nt: TGTGCCAGCAGCTATATCCGGGGACGGCGGGGGGGCACAGATACGCAGTATTTT
d_gene: NA; abundance: once; v_gene: TRBV10-3; j_gene: TRBJ2-3; CDR3aa: CAISEGPADTQYF; CDR3nt: TGTGCCATCAGCGAGGGGCCCGCAGATACGCAGTATTTT
d_gene: TRBD1; abundance: few; v_gene: TRBV27; j_gene: TRBJ2-3; CDR3aa: CASSLIGGVISSTDTQYF; CDR3nt: TGTGCCAGCAGTTTAATAGGGGGCGTAATCTCTAGCACAGATACGCAGTATTTT
d_gene: NA; abundance: NA; v_gene: TRBV9; j_gene: TRBJ1-1; CDR3aa: CASSSPGVGMNTEAFF; CDR3nt: TGTGCCAGCAGCTCCCCGGGGGTCGGCATGAACACTGAAGCTTTCTTT
d_gene: NA; abundance: few; v_gene: TRBV6-5; j_gene: TRBJ1-2; CDR3aa: CASSYSRGQGYGYTF; CDR3nt: TGTGCCAGCAGTTACTCCCGGGGGCAGGGCTATGGCTACACCTTC
d_gene: NA; abundance: NA; v_gene: TRBV28; j_gene: TRBJ1-1; CDR3aa: CASVLLGGTEAFF; CDR3nt: TGTGCCAGTGTTTTGTTAGGAGGCACTGAAGCTTTCTTT
d_gene: NA; abundance: NA; v_gene: TRBV12-3/TRBV12-4; j_gene: TRBJ2-7; CDR3aa: CASSSVSGTYEQYF; CDR3nt: TGTGCCAGCAGTTCGGTCTCGGGTACCTACGAGCAGTACTTC
d_gene: NA; abundance: NA; v_gene: TRBV6-1; j_gene: TRBJ2-7; CDR3aa: CASSGRGASYEQYF; CDR3nt: TGTGCCAGCAGTGGCCGCGGAGCCTCCTACGAGCAGTACTTC
d_gene: TRBD1; abundance: NA; v_gene: TRBV7-2; j_gene: TRBJ2-1; CDR3aa: CASSRTGGPLGNEQFF; CDR3nt: TGTGCCAGCAGCCGAACAGGGGGCCCGTTGGGTAATGAGCAGTTCTTC
d_gene: NA; abundance: many; v_gene: TRBV9; j_gene: TRBJ2-1; CDR3aa: CASSVGTAYNEQFF; CDR3nt: TGTGCCAGCAGCGTCGGGACTGCCTACAATGAGCAGTTCTTC
d_gene: NA; abundance: few; v_gene: TRBV29-1; j_gene: TRBJ2-5; CDR3aa: CSVLQTQETQYF; CDR3nt: TGCAGCGTTTTGCAGACACAAGAGACCCAGTACTTC
d_gene: NA; abundance: NA; v_gene: TRBV6-6; j_gene: TRBJ1-5; CDR3aa: CASSYPGTENQPQHF; CDR3nt: TGTGCCAGCAGTTACCCTGGGACGGAGAATCAGCCCCAGCATTTT
d_gene: TRBD1; abundance: few; v_gene: TRBV12-3/TRBV12-4; j_gene: TRBJ1-6; CDR3aa: CASSSPLGQVDDLHF; CDR3nt: TGTGCCAGCAGTTCCCCACTGGGACAGGTGGATGACCTCCACTTT
d_gene: TRBD2; abundance: NA; v_gene: TRBV20-1; j_gene: TRBJ2-1; CDR3aa: CSTRDPRTSGGANEQFF; CDR3nt: TGCAGTACTAGAGATCCCAGGACTAGCGGGGGGGCCAATGAGCAGTTCTTC
d_gene: NA; abundance: NA; v_gene: TRBV7-2; j_gene: TRBJ1-2; CDR3aa: CASSLVLSGDGYTF; CDR3nt: TGTGCCAGCAGCTTAGTGTTGTCAGGGGATGGCTACACCTTC
d_gene: NA; abundance: NA; v_gene: TRBV7-2; j_gene: TRBJ1-3; CDR3aa: CASSLGGPGSGNTIYF; CDR3nt: TGTGCCAGCAGCTTAGGGGGACCGGGATCTGGAAACACCATATATTTT
d_gene: TRBD1; abundance: NA; v_gene: TRBV20-1; j_gene: TRBJ2-7; CDR3aa: CSARQGRGSYEQYF; CDR3nt: TGCAGTGCAAGACAGGGAAGGGGCTCCTACGAGCAGTACTTC
d_gene: NA; abundance: NA; v_gene: TRBV29-1; j_gene: TRBJ1-5; CDR3aa: CSVRITPDQPQHF; CDR3nt: TGCAGCGTTCGAATAACTCCAGATCAGCCCCAGCATTTT
d_gene: NA; abundance: NA; v_gene: TRBV5-1; j_gene: TRBJ1-1; CDR3aa: CASSLGGSGTEAFF; CDR3nt: TGTGCCAGCAGTTTAGGGGGTTCTGGCACTGAAGCTTTCTTT
d_gene: NA; abundance: NA; v_gene: TRBV29-1; j_gene: TRBJ2-7; CDR3aa: CSVEQGKGYEQYF; CDR3nt: TGCAGCGTTGAACAGGGGAAAGGCTACGAGCAGTACTTC
d_gene: TRBD1; abundance: few; v_gene: TRBV20-1; j_gene: TRBJ1-2; CDR3aa: CSASGTGLANYGYTF; CDR3nt: TGCAGTGCTAGTGGGACAGGGCTCGCTAACTATGGCTACACCTTC